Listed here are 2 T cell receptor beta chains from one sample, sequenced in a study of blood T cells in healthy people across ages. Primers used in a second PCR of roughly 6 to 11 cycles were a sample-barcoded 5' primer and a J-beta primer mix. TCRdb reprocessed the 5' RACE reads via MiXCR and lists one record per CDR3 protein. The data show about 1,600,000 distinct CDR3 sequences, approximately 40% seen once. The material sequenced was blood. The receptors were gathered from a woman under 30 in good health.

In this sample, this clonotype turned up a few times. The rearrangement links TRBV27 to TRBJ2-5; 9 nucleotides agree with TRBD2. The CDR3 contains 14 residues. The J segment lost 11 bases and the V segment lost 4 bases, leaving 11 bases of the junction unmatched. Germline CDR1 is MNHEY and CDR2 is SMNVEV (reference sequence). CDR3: CASSSGGLANEQYF. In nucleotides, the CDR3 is TGTGCCAGCAGTTCCGGGGGACTAGCAAATGAGCAGTACTTC.

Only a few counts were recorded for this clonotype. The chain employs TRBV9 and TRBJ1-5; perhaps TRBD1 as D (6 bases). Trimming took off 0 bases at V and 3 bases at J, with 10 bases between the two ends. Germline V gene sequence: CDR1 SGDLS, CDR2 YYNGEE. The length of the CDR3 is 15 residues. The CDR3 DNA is TGTGCCAGCAGCGTAGGGGACACCCCCAATCAGCCCCAGCATTTT. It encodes CASSVGDTPNQPQHF.